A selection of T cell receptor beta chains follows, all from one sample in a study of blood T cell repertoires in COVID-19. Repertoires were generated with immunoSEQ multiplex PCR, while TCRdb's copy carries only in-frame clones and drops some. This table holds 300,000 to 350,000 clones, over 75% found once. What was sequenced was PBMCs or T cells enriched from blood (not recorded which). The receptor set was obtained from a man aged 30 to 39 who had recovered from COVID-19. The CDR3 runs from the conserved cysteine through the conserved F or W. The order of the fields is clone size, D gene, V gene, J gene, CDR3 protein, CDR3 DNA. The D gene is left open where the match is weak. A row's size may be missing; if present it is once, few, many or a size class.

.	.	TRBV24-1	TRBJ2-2	CATSDSTTANTGELFF	TGTGCCACCAGTGATTCGACCACAGCTAACACCGGGGAGCTGTTTTTT
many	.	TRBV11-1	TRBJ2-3	CASSLRGEVTDTQYF	TGTGCCAGCAGCTTAAGAGGGGAGGTAACAGATACGCAGTATTTT
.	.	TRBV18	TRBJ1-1	CASSPLTGQGTEAFF	TGTGCCAGCTCACCCCTGACGGGCCAGGGGACTGAAGCTTTCTTT
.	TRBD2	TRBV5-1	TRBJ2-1	CASSLTSGGINEQFF	TGCGCCAGCAGCTTGACTAGCGGGGGGATCAATGAGCAGTTCTTC
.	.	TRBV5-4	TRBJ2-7	CASSLAGGLSYEQYF	TGTGCCAGCAGCTTGGCGGGGGGCCTCTCCTACGAGCAGTACTTC
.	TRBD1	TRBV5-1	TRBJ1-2	CASSLGTGERGYTF	TGCGCCAGCAGCTTGGGGACAGGGGAGAGGGGCTACACCTTC
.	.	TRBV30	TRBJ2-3	CAWMPLSWSHTDTQYF	TGTGCCTGGATGCCTCTCAGTTGGTCACACACAGATACGCAGTATTTT
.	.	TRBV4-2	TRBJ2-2	CASSQVGRDRTGELFF	TGTGCCAGCAGCCAAGTTGGCAGGGATCGAACCGGGGAGCTGTTTTTT
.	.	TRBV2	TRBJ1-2	CASGRDTLYGYTF	TGTGCCAGCGGCCGGGACACCCTCTATGGCTACACCTTC
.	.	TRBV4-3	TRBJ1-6	CASSQGHRDTIRPLHF	TGCGCCAGCAGCCAAGGACACCGGGACACCATTCGGCCCCTCCACTTT
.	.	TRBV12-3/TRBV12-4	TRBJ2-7	CASSLLGSEQYF	TGTGCCAGCAGTTTACTAGGGAGCGAGCAGTACTTC
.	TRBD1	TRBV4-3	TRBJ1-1	CASSQGGQGDTEAFF	TGCGCCAGCAGCCAAGGGGGGCAGGGGGACACTGAAGCTTTCTTT
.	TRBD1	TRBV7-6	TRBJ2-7	CASSLGRGQHEQYF	TGTGCCAGCAGCTTAGGCAGGGGGCAACACGAGCAGTACTTC
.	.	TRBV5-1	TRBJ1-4	CASSLLGPNEKLFF	TGCGCCAGCAGCTTGTTGGGGCCTAATGAAAAACTGTTTTTT
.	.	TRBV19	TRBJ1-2	CASTPMAGRGVYYGYTF	TGTGCCAGTACCCCCATGGCAGGCAGGGGAGTTTACTATGGCTACACCTTC
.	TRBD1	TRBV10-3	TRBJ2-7	CAISESRTGTYEQYF	TGTGCCATCAGTGAGTCGCGGACAGGGACCTACGAGCAGTACTTC
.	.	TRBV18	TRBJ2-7	CASSPSSYEQYF	TGTGCCAGCTCACCGAGCTCCTACGAGCAGTACTTC
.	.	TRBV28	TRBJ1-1	CASSRRAGTNFEAFF	TGTGCCAGCAGCCGTAGAGCCGGGACAAACTTTGAAGCTTTCTTT
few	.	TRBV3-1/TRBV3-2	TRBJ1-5	CASSPQGGGNQPQHF	TGTGCCAGCAGCCCACAGGGCGGCGGGAATCAGCCCCAGCATTTT
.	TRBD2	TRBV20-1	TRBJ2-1	CSASGAGANNEQFF	TGCAGTGCTAGTGGAGCGGGGGCTAACAATGAGCAGTTCTTC
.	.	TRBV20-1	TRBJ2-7	CSAPQGYEQYF	TGCAGTGCACCACAGGGCTACGAGCAGTACTTC
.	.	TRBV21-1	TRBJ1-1	CASSKGAVKGTEAFF	TGTGCCAGCAGCAAAGGGGCGGTCAAGGGGACTGAAGCTTTCTTT
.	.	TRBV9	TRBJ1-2	CASSARMSNYGYTF	TGTGCCAGCAGTGCTAGGATGAGTAACTATGGCTACACCTTC
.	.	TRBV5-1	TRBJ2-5	CASSSYGTETQYF	TGCGCCAGCAGCTCCTACGGTACAGAGACCCAGTACTTC
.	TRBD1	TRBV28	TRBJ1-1	CASSSTPGGDRGHGTEAFF	TGTGCCAGCAGTTCCACACCTGGAGGGGACAGGGGGCATGGCACTGAAGCTTTCTTT
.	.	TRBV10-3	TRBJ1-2	CAIRPSQGPNYGYTF	TGTGCCATCAGACCCTCGCAGGGGCCTAACTATGGCTACACCTTC
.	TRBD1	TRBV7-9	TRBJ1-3	CASSSGTAPLSGNTIYF	TGTGCCAGCAGCTCAGGGACAGCTCCTCTCTCTGGAAACACCATATATTTT
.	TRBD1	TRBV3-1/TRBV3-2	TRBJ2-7	CASSLGTGHYEQYF	TGTGCCAGCAGCCTAGGGACAGGGCACTACGAGCAGTACTTC
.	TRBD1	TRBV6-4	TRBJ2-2	CASRQDRANTGELFF	TGTGCCAGCCGACAGGACAGGGCGAACACCGGGGAGCTGTTTTTT
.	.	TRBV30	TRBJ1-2	CAWSVRFGGYTF	TGTGCCTGGAGTGTACGTTTCGGGGGCTACACCTTC
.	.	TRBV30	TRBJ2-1	CAWSGTHEQFF	TGTGCCTGGAGTGGGACTCATGAGCAGTTCTTC
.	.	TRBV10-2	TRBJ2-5	CASSEGIGELPSYF	TGCGCCAGCAGTGAGGGAATAGGAGAGCTCCCCAGTTACTTC
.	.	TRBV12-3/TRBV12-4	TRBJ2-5	CASSSDSFETQYF	TGTGCCAGCAGTTCGGACAGTTTTGAGACCCAGTACTTC
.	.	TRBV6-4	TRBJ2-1	CASSSPGQTYNEQFF	TGTGCCAGCAGTAGTCCAGGACAGACTTACAATGAGCAGTTCTTC
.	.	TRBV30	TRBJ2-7	CAWSWEQASYEQYF	TGTGCCTGGAGTTGGGAACAGGCCTCCTACGAGCAGTACTTC
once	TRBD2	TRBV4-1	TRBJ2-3	CASSQDQMMPSGSTDTQYF	TGCGCCAGCAGCCAAGATCAAATGATGCCTAGCGGGAGCACAGATACGCAGTATTTT
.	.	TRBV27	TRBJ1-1	CASSTAGDTEAFF	TGTGCCAGCAGTACTGCGGGGGACACTGAAGCTTTCTTT
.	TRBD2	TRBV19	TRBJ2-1	CATGTSGGINEQFF	TGTGCCACCGGGACTAGCGGGGGGATCAATGAGCAGTTCTTC
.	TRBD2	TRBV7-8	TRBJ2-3	CASSLEGGAGGITDTQYF	TGTGCCAGCAGCTTAGAAGGGGGAGCGGGGGGGATCACAGATACGCAGTATTTT
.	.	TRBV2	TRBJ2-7	CASSERGYEQYF	TGTGCCAGCAGTGAACGGGGTTACGAGCAGTACTTC
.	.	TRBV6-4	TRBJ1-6	CASRDTSLNSPLHF	TGTGCCAGCAGGGACACTTCGCTCAATTCACCCCTCCACTTT
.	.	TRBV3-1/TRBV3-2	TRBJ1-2	CASSPDSYGYTF	TGTGCCAGCAGCCCGGACTCGTATGGCTACACCTTC
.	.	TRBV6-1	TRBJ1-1	CASSESPRGNTEAFF	TGTGCCAGCAGTGAAAGTCCCAGGGGGAACACTGAAGCTTTCTTT
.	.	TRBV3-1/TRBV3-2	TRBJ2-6	CASSPRSTYSGANVLTF	TGTGCCAGCAGCCCCCGGAGTACCTACTCTGGGGCCAACGTCCTGACTTTC
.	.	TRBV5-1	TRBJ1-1	CASSLMRGNTEAFF	TGCGCCAGCAGCTTGATGCGAGGGAACACTGAAGCTTTCTTT
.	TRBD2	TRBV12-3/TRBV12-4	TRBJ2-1	CASSELAGGEFF	TGTGCCAGCAGTGAACTAGCGGGGGGAGAGTTCTTC
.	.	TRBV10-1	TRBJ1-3	CASSDRGRGNTIYF	TGCGCCAGCAGTGACCGCGGGCGAGGAAACACCATATATTTT